This T cell receptor beta chain stems from a study of identical twins. Overall study findings and caveats: Within cord blood, abundant beta clonotypes carried fewer insertions, but memory repertoires showed no such trend.

Trimming stripped 3 bases from V and 3 bases from J, with 14 bases between. The CDR3 extends over 15 amino acids. A universal primer site came from template switching; cDNA carried unique molecular identifiers. One entry per CDR3 protein results from TCRdb running MiXCR on the 5' RACE reads. The sample shows some 500,000 distinct CDR3 sequences, approximately 15% of them seen only once. This clonotype was seen only a few times. As yet, its antigen is unknown. These data also formed part of another study, on yellow fever vaccine responses in identical twins.

Sequenced sample: CD4+ T cells sorted from blood. The sequence was obtained from a woman between 18 and 29 years old in good health. J is TRBJ2-5 and V is TRBV12-3 or TRBV12-4, with D perhaps matching TRBD1 (6 bases). This CDR3 is CASSFSTGGKETQYF. CDR3 bases: TGTGCCAGCAGTTTCTCGACAGGAGGTAAAGAGACCCAGTACTTC.